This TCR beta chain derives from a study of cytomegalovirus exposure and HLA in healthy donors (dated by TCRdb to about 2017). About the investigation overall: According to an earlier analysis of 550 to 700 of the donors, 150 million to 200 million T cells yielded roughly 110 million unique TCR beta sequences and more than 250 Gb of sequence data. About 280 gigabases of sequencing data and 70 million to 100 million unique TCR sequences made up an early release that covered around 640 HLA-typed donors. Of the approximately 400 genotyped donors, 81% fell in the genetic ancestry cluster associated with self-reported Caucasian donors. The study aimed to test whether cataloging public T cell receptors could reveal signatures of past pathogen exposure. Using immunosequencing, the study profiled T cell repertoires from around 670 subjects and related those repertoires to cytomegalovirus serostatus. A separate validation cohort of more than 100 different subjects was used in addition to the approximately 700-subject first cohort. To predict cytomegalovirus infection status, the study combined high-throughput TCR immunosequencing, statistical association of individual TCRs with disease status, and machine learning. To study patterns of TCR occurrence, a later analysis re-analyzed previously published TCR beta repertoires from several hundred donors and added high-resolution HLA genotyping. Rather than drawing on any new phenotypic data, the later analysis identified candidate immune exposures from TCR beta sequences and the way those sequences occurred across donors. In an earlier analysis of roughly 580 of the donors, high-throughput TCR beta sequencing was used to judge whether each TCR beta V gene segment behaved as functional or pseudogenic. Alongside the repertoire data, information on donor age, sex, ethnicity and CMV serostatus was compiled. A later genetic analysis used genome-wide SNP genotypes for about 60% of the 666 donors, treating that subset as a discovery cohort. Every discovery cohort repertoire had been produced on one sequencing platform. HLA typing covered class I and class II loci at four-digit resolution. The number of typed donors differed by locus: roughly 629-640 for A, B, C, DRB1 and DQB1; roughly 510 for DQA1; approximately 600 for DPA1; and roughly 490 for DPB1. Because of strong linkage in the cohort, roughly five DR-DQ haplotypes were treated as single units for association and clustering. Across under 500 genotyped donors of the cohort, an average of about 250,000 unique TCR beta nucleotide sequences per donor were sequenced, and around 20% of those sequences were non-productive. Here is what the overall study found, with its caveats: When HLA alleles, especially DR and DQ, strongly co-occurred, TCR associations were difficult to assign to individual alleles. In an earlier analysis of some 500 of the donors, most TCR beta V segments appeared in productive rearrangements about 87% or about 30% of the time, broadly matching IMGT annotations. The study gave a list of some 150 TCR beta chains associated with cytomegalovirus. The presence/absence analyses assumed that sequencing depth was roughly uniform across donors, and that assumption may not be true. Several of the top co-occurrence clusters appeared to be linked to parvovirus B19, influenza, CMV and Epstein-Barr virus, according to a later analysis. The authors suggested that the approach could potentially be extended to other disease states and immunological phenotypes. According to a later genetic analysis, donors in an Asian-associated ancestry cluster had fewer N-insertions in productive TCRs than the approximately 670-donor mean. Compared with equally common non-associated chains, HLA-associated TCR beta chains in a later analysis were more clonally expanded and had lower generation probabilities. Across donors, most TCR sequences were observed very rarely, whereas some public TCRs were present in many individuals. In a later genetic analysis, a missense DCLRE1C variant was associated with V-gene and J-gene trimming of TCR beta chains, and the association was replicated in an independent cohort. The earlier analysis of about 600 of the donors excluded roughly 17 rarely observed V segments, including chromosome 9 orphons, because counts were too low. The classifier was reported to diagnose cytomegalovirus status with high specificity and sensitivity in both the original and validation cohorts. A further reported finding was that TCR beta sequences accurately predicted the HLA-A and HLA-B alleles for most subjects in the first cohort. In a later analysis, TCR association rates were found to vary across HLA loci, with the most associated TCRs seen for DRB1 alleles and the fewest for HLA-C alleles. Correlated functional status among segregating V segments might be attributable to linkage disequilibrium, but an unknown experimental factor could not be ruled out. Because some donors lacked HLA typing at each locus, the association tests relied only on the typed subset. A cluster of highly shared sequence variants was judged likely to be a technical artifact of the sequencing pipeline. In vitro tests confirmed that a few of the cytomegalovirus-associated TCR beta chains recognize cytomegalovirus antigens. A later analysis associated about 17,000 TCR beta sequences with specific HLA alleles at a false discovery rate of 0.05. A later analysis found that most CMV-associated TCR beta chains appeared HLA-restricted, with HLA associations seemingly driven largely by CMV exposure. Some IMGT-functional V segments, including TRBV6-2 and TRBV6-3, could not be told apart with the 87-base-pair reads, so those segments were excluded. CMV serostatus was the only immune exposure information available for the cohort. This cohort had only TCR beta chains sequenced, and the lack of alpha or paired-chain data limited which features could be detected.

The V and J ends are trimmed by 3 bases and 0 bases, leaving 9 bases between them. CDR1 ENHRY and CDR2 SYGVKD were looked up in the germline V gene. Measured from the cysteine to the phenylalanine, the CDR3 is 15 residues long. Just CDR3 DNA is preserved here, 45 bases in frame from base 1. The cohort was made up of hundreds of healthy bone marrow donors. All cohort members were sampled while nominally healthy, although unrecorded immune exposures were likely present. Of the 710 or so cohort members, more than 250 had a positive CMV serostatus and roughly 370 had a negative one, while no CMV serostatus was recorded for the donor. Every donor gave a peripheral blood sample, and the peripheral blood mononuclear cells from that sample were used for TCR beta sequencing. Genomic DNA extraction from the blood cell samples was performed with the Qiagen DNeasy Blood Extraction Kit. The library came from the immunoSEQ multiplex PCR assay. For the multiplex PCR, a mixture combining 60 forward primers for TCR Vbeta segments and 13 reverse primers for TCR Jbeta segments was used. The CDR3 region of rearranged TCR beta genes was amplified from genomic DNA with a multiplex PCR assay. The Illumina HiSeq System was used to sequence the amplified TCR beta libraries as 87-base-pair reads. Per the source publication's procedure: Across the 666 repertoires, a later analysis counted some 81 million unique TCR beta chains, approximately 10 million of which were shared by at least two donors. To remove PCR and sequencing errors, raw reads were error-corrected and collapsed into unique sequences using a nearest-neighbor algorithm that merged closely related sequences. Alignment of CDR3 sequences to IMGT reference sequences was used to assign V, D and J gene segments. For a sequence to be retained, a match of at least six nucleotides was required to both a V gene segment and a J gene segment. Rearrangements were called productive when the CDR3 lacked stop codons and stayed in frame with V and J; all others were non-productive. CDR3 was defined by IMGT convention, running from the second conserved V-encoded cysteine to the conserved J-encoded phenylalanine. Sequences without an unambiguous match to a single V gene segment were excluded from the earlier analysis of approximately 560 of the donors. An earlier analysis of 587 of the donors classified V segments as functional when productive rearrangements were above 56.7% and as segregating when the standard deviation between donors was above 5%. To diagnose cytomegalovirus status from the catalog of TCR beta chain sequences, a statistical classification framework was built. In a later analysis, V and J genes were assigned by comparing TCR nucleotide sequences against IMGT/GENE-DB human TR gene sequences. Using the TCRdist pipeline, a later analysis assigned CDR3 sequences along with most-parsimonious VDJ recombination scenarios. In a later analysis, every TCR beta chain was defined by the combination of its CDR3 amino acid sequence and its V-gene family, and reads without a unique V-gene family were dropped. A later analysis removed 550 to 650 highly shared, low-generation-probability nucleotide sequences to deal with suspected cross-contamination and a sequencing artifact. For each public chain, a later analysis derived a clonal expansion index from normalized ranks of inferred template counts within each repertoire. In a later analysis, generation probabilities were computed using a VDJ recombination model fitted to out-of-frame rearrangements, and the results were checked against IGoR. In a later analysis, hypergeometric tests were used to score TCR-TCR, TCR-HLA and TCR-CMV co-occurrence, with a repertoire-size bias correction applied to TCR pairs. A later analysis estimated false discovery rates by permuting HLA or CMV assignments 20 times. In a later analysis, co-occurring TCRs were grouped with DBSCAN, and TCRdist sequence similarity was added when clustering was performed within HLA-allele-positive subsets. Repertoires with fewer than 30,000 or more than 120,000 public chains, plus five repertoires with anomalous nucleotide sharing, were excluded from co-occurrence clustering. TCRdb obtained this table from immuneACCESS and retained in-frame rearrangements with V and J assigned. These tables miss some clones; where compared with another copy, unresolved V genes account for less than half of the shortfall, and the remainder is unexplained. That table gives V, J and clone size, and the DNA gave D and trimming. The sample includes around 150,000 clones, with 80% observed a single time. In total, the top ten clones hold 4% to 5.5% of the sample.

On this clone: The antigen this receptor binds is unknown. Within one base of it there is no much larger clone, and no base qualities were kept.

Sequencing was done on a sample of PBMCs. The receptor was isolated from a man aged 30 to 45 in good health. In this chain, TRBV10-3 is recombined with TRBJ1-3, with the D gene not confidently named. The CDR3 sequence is CAISDPPGSGNTIYF. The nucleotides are TGTGCCATCAGTGACCCGCCCGGCTCTGGAAACACCATATATTTT.